The clone carrying this T cell receptor (beta chain) turned up a few times. Its antigen is as yet unknown. TCRdb reprocessed the 5' RACE reads via MiXCR and lists one record per CDR3 protein. The sample consists of roughly 500,000 distinct CDR3 sequences, over 15% of them appearing once. This record comes from a study of T cells after yellow fever vaccination. Study conclusions and caveats: Most clones from primary vaccination were detected again post-booster (about 95% CD4, about 88% CD8).

V lost 1 base and J lost 5, with 14 bases in between. This CDR3 comprises 15 residues. The germline gives CDR1 SGHTA, CDR2 FQGTGA. The source is a man aged 30-40 years who received the YFV17D yellow fever vaccine. The rearrangement uses TRBV7-3 and TRBJ2-5, with D perhaps matching TRBD2 (5 bases). This specimen consisted of PBMCs, obtained 15 days after the yellow fever booster vaccination. This CDR3 reads CASSLNGLPRETQYF. CDR3 nucleotides: TGTGCCAGCAGCTTAAACGGACTCCCACGGGAGACCCAGTACTTC.